This T cell receptor (beta chain) was identified in a study of cytomegalovirus exposure and HLA in healthy donors. 60 Vbeta and 13 Jbeta primers were used in PCR. The data were produced by immunoSEQ multiplex PCR, yet TCRdb's version contains in-frame clones alone and is incomplete. The sample consists of about 160,000 clones, about 75% of them appearing once. The V and J ends lost 4 bases and 4 bases respectively, with 16 bases between them. The germline V gene encodes CDR1 GTSNPN and CDR2 SVGIG (reference sequence). The CDR3 loop spans 14 amino acids. The TCR comes from a male donor in good health and CMV-seropositive. The sample was PBMCs. V usage is TRBV30 and J usage is TRBJ1-2; tentatively, D is TRBD1 (6 bases). The CDR3 sequence: CAWKMPQGIYGYTF. The CDR3 nucleotides read TGTGCCTGGAAGATGCCCCAGGGGATCTATGGCTACACCTTC.